What follows are 4 T cell receptor beta chains derived from one specimen sequenced in a study of blood T cell repertoires in COVID-19. Here immunoSEQ multiplex PCR was the method, and the copy in TCRdb shows in-frame clones only, minus some. This repertoire shows more than 50,000 clones, 80% to 90% found once; its top ten account for nearly 5%. Sample: peripheral blood. The receptor set was obtained from a man aged 55-75 years with active COVID-19.

The chain links TRBV4-3 to TRBJ2-1; D remains ambiguous. This CDR3 has 14 amino acids. Per the germline V gene, CDR1 is LGHNA and CDR2 is YSLEER. V gave up 4 bases and J gave up 8 bases, with 15 bases separating them. The DNA for the CDR3 is TGCGCCAGCAGCCGTGAGCTTGTCCCCCATGAGCAGTTCTTC. As protein: CASSRELVPHEQFF.

This clone was seen a single time. The chain couples TRBV6-2 or TRBV6-3 to TRBJ2-7; 8 nucleotides match TRBD1. Germline assignment: CDR1 MNHEY and CDR2 SVGEGT. Unmatched junction bases numbered 11, after V lost 0 bases and J lost 1 base. The CDR3 totals 18 residues. In nucleotides, the CDR3 is TGTGCCAGCAGTTACTCGCCCGGGACAGGACGAAGTTCCTACGAGCAGTACTTC. As protein: CASSYSPGTGRSSYEQYF.

In DNA form, the CDR3 reads TGCGCCAGCAGCCAAGATAAAAGCGGGAGTGGCAATGAGCAGTTCTTC. This gives the protein CASSQDKSGSGNEQFF. The chain joins TRBV4-3 to TRBJ2-1, with 8 bases identical to TRBD2. V trimming: 0 bases; J trimming: 6 bases; junction bases outside the gene matches: 7. CDR1 and CDR2 (germline): LGHNA, YSLEER. This CDR3 contains 16 residues.

The V and J genes are TRBV28 and TRBJ2-7; D perhaps matches TRBD1 (5 bases). Trimming stripped 2 bases from V and 9 bases from J, with 11 bases between. This CDR3 contains 12 residues. Germline loops: CDR1 MDHEN, CDR2 SYDVKM. DNA of the CDR3: TGTGCCAGCAGTTTAGGTCAGGGCCCGCAGTACTTC. It translates to CASSLGQGPQYF.